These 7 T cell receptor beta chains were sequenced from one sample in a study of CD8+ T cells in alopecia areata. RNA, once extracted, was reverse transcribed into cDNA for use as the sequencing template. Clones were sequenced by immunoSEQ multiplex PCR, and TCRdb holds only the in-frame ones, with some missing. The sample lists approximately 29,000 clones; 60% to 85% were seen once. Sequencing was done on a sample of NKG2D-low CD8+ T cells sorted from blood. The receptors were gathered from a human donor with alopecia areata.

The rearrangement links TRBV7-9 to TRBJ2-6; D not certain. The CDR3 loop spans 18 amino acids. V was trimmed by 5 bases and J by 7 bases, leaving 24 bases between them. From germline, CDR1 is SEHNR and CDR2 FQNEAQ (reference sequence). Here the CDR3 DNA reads TGTGCCAGCAGCACAACAAACCTTGGGGTTAAAAACGCCAACGTCCTGACTTTC. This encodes CASSTTNLGVKNANVLTF.

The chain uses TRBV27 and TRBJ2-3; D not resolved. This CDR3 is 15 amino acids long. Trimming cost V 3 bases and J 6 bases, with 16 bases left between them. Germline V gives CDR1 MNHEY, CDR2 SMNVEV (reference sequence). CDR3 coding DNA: TGTGCCAGCAGTTTTGCTAGTTCTCGTACGGATACGCAGTATTTT. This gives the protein CASSFASSRTDTQYF.

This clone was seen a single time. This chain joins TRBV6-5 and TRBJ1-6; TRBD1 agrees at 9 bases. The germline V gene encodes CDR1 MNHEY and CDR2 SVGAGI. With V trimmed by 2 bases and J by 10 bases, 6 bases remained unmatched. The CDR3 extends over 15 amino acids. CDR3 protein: CASSYPRDRASPLHF. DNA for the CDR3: TGTGCCAGCAGTTACCCTCGGGACAGGGCCTCACCCCTCCACTTT.

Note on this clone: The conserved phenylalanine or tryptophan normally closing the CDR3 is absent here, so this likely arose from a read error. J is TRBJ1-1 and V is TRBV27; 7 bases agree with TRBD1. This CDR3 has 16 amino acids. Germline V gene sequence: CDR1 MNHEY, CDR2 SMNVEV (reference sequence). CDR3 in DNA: TGTGCCAGCAGTCTATCCCCGGGACAGTTGAATACTGAAGCTTTCTCT. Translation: CASSLSPGQLNTEAFS.

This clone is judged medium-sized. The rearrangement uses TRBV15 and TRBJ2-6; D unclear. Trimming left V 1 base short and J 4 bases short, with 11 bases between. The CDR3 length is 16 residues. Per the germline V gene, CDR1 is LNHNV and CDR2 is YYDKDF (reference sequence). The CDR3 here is CATSRVPGSGANVLTF. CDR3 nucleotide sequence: TGTGCCACCAGCAGAGTGCCCGGATCCGGGGCCAACGTCCTGACTTTC. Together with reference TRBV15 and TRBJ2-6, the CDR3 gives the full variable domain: DAMVIQNPRYQVTQFGKPVTLSCSQTLNHNVMYWYQQKSSQAPKLLFHYYDKDFNNEADTPDNFQSRRPNTSFCFLDIRSPGLGDTAMYLCATSRVPGSGANVLTFGAGSRLTVL.

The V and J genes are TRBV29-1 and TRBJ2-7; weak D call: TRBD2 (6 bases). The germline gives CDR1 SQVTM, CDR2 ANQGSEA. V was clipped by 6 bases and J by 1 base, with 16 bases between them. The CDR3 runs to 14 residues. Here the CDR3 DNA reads TGCAGCGTCCCGGGGGTAGGGGAATCCTACGAGCAGTACTTC. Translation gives CSVPGVGESYEQYF.

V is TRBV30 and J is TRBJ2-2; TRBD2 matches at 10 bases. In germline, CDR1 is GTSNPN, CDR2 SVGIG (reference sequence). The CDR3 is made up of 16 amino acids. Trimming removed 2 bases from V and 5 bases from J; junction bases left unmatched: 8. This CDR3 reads CAWSFLAGGPTGELFF. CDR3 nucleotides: TGTGCCTGGAGTTTCTTAGCGGGAGGACCAACCGGGGAGCTGTTTTTT.